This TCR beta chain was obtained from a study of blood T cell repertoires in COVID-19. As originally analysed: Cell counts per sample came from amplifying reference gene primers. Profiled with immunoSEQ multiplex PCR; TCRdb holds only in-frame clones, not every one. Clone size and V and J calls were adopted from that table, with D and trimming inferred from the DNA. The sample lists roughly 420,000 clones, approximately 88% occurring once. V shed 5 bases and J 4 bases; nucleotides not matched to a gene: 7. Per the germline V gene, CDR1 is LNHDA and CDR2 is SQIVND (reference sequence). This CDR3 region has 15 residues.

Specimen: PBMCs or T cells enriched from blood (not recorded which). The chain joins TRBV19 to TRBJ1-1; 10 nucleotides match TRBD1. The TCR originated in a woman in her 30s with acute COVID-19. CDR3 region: CASSPDRGPTTEAFF. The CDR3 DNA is TGTGCCAGTAGTCCCGACAGGGGGCCGACCACTGAAGCTTTCTTT.